This is a list of T cell receptor beta chains from one sample in a study of breast tumors, draining lymph nodes, adjacent tissues. TCRdb reanalysed the multiplex PCR reads using MiXCR and keeps one entry per CDR3 protein. The sample has 150,000 to 200,000 distinct CDR3 sequences, approximately 30% seen once. Sequenced sample: axillary lymph node tissue. The receptor source for this set is a female donor with breast cancer. Some clones in this sample may be carry-over from other donors' samples. The CDR3 runs from the conserved cysteine through the conserved F or W. The D gene is left open where the match is weak. A row's size may be missing; if present it is once, few, many or a size class.

J gene	D gene	clone size	V gene	CDR3 length	CDR3 DNA	CDR3 protein
TRBJ2-3	-	many	TRBV11-1	15	TGTGCCAGCAGCGCCTATACTGTGGGCACAGATACGCAGTATTTT	CASSAYTVGTDTQYF
TRBJ1-6	TRBD1	many	TRBV4-2	16	TGTGCCAGCAGCCAGGATAGACAGGGGGTGAATTCACCCCTCCACTTT	CASSQDRQGVNSPLHF
TRBJ1-5	-	many	TRBV11-2	15	TGTGCCAGCAGCTTAGGAGGGCTTCGGGGGCAGCCCCAGCATTTT	CASSLGGLRGQPQHF
TRBJ1-4	-	many	TRBV7-9	13	TGTGCCAGCAGGAGGCGGGTTAATGAAAAACTGTTTTTT	CASRRRVNEKLFF
TRBJ2-2	-	many	TRBV11-2	16	TGTGCCAGCAGCTTAGGAGCGGACCTACGGACCGGGGAGCTGTTTTTT	CASSLGADLRTGELFF
TRBJ2-3	-	-	TRBV27	12	TGTGCCAGCAGTTCCTGGGCGGATACGCAGTATTTT	CASSSWADTQYF
TRBJ2-5	TRBD2	many	TRBV11-2	15	TGTGCCAGCAGCTTAGGAGCGGGAGGGGCGGGGACCCAGTACTTC	CASSLGAGGAGTQYF
TRBJ2-1	TRBD2	many	TRBV20-1	14	TGCAGTGCTTTTAGCGGGGCCCTCTACAATGAGCAGTTCTTC	CSAFSGALYNEQFF
TRBJ1-4	-	many	TRBV10-3	13	TGTGCCATCAGTGCCAGGCCGGTTGAAAAACTGTTTTTT	CAISARPVEKLFF
TRBJ2-5	-	-	TRBV6-1	16	TGTGCCAGCAGTGAACAGAACACCGGGGAGTATGAGACCCAGTACTTC	CASSEQNTGEYETQYF
TRBJ1-6	TRBD1	many	TRBV19	15	TGTGCCAGTCGACAGGGGGACTCCTATAATTCACCCCTCCACTTT	CASRQGDSYNSPLHF
TRBJ2-1	TRBD2	-	TRBV20-1	14	TGCAGTGCTTTTCTAGCGGGGGGGGCTGATGAGCAGTTCTTC	CSAFLAGGADEQFF
TRBJ2-7	TRBD1	-	TRBV19	14	TGTGCCAGTAGTCCCGGACAGGTTGGCGACGAGCAGTACTTC	CASSPGQVGDEQYF
TRBJ2-1	TRBD1	few	TRBV28	16	TGTGCCAGCAGCCGCCTCCGGGACAGGGGTCTAGATGAGCAGTTCTTC	CASSRLRDRGLDEQFF
TRBJ2-7	TRBD1	many	TRBV27	16	TGTGCCAGCAGTTTACGCTGGCGACAGGGGGTCTACGAGCAGTACTTC	CASSLRWRQGVYEQYF
TRBJ2-7	TRBD1	-	TRBV6-1	13	TGTGCCAGCAATAACAGGGGCTCCTACGAGCAGTACTTC	CASNNRGSYEQYF
TRBJ2-2	-	many	TRBV7-6	15	TGTGCCAGCAGCTCCATTACTAGTAGTACCGGGGAGCTGTTTTTT	CASSSITSSTGELFF
TRBJ1-3	-	few	TRBV10-2	20	TGCGCCAGCAGTGCTCCGAAGGGGTTAAAACAGGGACCCTCTGGAAACACCATACATTTT	CASSAPKGLKQGPSGNTIHF
TRBJ2-1	-	-	TRBV7-3	14	TGTGCCAGCAGCCCGGCTCTAGACACAGATACGCAGTTCTTC	CASSPALDTDTQFF
TRBJ2-6	-	many	TRBV6-2/TRBV6-3	16	TGTGCCAGCACCCTAATCACAGGGTCTGGGGCCAACGTCCTGACTTTC	CASTLITGSGANVLTF
TRBJ2-7	-	-	TRBV18	16	TGTGCCAGCTCGTCCGGTATACAGGGAGGGATACGCGAGCAGTACTTC	CASSSGIQGGIREQYF
TRBJ1-5	-	-	TRBV6-1	17	TGTGCCAGCAGTCAACACGGAAGCACTCATAGCAATCAGCCCCAGCATTTT	CASSQHGSTHSNQPQHF
TRBJ2-1	-	many	TRBV12-3/TRBV12-4	14	TGTGCCAGCAGTTCTACAGAGGAGGGTAATGAGCAGTTCTTC	CASSSTEEGNEQFF
TRBJ1-3	-	many	TRBV29-1	15	TGCAGCGTTCGAAACGGACTGCTCTCTGGAAACACCATATATTTT	CSVRNGLLSGNTIYF
TRBJ2-1	TRBD1	few	TRBV27	16	TGTGCCAGCAGGGGTTTTGAGGCAGGGGGCTGGGATGAGCAGTTCTTC	CASRGFEAGGWDEQFF
TRBJ2-1	-	few	TRBV6-1	15	TGTGCCAGCAGTGAAGGAGGTAGCGTGGAGGCTGAGCAGTTCTTC	CASSEGGSVEAEQFF
TRBJ2-7	-	few	TRBV28	16	TGTGCCAGCAGTTCCCCAGGGACACTGAACTCCTACGAGCAGTACTTC	CASSSPGTLNSYEQYF
TRBJ1-6	-	many	TRBV7-2	15	TGTGCCAGCAGCTTGCAAAGGGTAGCTAATTCACCCCTCCACTTT	CASSLQRVANSPLHF
TRBJ1-4	-	many	TRBV5-1	15	TGCGCCAGCAGCTTGGACGGACTAAATAATGAAAAACTGTTTTTT	CASSLDGLNNEKLFF
TRBJ1-2	-	many	TRBV7-2	14	TGTGCCAGCAGCTTAGAAAAAGGAGATCGGCGCTACACCTTC	CASSLEKGDRRYTF